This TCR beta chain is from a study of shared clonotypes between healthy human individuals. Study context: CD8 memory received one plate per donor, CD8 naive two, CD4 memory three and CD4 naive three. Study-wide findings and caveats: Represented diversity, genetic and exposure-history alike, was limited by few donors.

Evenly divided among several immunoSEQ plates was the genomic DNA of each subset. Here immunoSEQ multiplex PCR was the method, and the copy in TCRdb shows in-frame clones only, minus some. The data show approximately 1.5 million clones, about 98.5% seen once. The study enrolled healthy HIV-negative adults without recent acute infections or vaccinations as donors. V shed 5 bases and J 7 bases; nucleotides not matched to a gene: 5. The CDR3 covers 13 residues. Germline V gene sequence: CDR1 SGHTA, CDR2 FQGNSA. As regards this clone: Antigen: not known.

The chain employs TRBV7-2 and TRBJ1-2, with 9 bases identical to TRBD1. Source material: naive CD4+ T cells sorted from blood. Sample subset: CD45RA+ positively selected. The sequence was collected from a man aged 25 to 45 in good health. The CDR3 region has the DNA TGTGCCAGCAGCCCGGACAGGGGTTTTGGCTACACCTTC. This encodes CASSPDRGFGYTF. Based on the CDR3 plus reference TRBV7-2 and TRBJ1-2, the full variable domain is GAGVSQSPSNKVTEKGKDVELRCDPISGHTALYWYRQSLGQGLEFLIYFQGNSAPDKSGLPSDRFSAERTGGSVSTLTIQRTQQEDSAVYLCASSPDRGFGYTFGSGTRLTVV.